This T cell receptor (beta chain) originates from a study of spatial heterogeneity in lung cancer. Time point denoted: sample taken at primary tumor resection. TCRs were sequenced from unsorted whole RNA of tumor, nontumor lung or PBMC. This clonotype occurred many times. This CDR3 spans 14 amino acids. The germline V gene has CDR1 SGHNT and CDR2 YENEEA. Trimming took 7 bases from V and 8 from J, leaving 17 bases between them. Each CDR3 protein gets one entry after TCRdb re-called the 5' RACE reads with MiXCR. Of 60,000 or so distinct CDR3 sequences in the sample, roughly 6.4% were seen once. The clonotype was recovered from a female donor with early-stage non-small cell lung cancer. The J gene is TRBJ1-4, the V gene TRBV11-3; the D is unclear. The material was PBMCs, obtained at surgery. In nucleotides, the CDR3 is TGTGCCAGCACTCCCTCTCGCCAGGCGGAAAAACTGTTTTTT. Translated: CASTPSRQAEKLFF.